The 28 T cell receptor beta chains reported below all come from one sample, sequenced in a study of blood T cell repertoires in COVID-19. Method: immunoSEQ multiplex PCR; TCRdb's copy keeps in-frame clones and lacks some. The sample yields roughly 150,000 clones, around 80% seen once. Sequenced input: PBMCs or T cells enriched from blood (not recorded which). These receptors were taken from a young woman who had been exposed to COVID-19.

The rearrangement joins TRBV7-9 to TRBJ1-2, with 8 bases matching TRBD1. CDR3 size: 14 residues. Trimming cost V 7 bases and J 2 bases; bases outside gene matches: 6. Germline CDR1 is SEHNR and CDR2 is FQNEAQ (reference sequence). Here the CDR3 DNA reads TGTGCCAGCACCCAGGGACAGGCGAACTATGGCTACACCTTC. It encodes CASTQGQANYGYTF.

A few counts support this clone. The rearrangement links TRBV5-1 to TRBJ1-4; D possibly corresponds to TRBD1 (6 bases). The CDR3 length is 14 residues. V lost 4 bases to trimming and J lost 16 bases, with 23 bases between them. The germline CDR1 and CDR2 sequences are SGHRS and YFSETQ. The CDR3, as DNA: TGCGCCAGCAGCCTGGGAGGGGACGCAGGGGTTCCGTTTTTT. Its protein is CASSLGGDAGVPFF.

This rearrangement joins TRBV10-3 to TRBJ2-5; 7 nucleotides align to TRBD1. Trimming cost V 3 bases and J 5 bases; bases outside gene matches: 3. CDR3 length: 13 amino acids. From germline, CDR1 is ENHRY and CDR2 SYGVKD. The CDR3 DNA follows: TGTGCCATCAGTGAACAGGGGACGGAGACCCAGTACTTC. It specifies CAISEQGTETQYF.

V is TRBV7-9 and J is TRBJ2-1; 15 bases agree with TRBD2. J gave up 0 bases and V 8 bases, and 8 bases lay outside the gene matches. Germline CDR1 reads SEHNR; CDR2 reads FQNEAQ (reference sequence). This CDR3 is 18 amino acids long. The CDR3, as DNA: TGTGCCAGCGGAAAGGGACTAGCGGGAGGAAGCTCCTACAATGAGCAGTTCTTC. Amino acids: CASGKGLAGGSSYNEQFF.

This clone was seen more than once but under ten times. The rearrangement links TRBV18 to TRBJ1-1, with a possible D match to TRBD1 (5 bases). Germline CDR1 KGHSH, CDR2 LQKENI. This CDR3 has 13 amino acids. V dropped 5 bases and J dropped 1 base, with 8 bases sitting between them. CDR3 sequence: CASSLTANTEAFF. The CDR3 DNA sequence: TGTGCCAGCTCATTGACAGCGAACACTGAAGCTTTCTTT.

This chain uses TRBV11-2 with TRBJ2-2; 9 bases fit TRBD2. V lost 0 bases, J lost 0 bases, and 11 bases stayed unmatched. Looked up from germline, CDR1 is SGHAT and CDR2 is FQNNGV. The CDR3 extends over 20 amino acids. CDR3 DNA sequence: TGTGCCAGCAGCTTAGAAGGAGTGTTCCGACTAGCGGCGAACACCGGGGAGCTGTTTTTT. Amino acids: CASSLEGVFRLAANTGELFF.

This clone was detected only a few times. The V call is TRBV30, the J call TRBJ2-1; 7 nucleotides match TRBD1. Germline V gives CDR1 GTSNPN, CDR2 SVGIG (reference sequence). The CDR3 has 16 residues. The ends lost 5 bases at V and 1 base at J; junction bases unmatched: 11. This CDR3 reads CAWGGDRARSYNEQFF. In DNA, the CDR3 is TGTGCCTGGGGGGGAGACAGGGCCAGGTCCTACAATGAGCAGTTCTTC.

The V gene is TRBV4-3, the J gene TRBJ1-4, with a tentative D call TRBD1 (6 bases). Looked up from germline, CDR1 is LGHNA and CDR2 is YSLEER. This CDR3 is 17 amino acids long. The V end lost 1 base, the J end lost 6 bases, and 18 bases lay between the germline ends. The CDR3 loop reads CASSQGLFEAGDEKLFF. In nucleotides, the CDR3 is TGCGCCAGCAGCCAAGGTCTATTCGAGGCAGGGGATGAAAAACTGTTTTTT.

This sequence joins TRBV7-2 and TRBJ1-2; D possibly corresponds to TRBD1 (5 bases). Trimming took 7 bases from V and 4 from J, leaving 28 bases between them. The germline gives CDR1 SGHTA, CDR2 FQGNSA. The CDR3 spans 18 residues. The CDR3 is CASTPYGGWRGILYGYTF. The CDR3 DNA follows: TGTGCCAGCACCCCCTATGGAGGTTGGCGGGGGATCCTCTATGGCTACACCTTC.

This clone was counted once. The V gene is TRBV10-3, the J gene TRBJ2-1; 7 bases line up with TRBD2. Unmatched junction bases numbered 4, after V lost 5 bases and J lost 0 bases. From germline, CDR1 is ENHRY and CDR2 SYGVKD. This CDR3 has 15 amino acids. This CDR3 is CAISPSGPSYNEQFF. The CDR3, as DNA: TGTGCCATCAGTCCTAGCGGCCCCTCCTACAATGAGCAGTTCTTC.

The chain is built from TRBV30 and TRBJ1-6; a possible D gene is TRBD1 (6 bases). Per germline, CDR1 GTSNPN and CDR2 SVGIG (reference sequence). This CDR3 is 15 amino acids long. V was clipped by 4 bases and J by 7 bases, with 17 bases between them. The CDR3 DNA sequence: TGTGCCTGGAATGGGCGGGGGGCGAAAAATTCACCCCTCCACTTT. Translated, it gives CAWNGRGAKNSPLHF. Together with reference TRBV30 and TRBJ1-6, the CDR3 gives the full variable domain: SQTIHQWPATLVQPVGSPLSLECTVEGTSNPNLYWYRQAAGRGLQLLFYSVGIGQISSEVPQNLSASRPQDRQFILSSKKLLLSDSGFYLCAWNGRGAKNSPLHFGNGTRLTVT.

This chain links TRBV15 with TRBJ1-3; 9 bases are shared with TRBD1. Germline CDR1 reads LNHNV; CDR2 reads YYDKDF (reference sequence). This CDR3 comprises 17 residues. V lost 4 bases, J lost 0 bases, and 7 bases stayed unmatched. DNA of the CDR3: TGTGCCACCAGCAAAGGGACAGGGTTTAGCTCTGGAAACACCATATATTTT. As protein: CATSKGTGFSSGNTIYF.

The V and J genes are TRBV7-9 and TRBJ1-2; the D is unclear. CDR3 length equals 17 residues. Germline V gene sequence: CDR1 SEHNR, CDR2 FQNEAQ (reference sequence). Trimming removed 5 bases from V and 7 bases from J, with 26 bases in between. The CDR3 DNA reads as TGTGCCAGCAGCCCCGGGGTCGGCGGTAATGACCTATCTGGCTACACCTTC. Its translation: CASSPGVGGNDLSGYTF.

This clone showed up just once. The CDR3 loop reads CASSYGGGRNTEAFF. In DNA form, the CDR3 reads TGTGCCAGCAGTTACGGGGGGGGAAGGAACACTGAAGCTTTCTTT. The J gene is TRBJ1-1, the V gene TRBV6-5; weak D call: TRBD1 (5 bases). V lost 2 bases to trimming and J lost 1 base, with 11 bases between them. The CDR3 consists of 15 residues. Per the germline V gene, CDR1 is MNHEY and CDR2 is SVGAGI.

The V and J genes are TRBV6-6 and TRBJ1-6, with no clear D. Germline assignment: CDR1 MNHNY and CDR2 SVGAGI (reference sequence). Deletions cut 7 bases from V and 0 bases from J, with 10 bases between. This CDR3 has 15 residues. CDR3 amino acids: CASTIRSSYNSPLHF. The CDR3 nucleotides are TGTGCCAGCACCATTAGGAGCTCCTATAATTCACCCCTCCACTTT.

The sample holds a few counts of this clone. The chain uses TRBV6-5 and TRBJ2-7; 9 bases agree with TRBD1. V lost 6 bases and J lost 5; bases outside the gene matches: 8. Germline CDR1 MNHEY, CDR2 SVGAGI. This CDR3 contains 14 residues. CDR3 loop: CASRGRTGVNEQYF. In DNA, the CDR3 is TGTGCCAGCAGGGGAAGGACAGGGGTAAACGAGCAGTACTTC.

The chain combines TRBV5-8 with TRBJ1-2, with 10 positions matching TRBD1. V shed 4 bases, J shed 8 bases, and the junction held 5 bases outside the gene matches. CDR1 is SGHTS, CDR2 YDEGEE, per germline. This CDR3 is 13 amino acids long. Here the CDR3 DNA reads TGTGCCAGCAGCCAGGACAGGGGGGAAGGCTACACCTTC. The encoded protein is CASSQDRGEGYTF.

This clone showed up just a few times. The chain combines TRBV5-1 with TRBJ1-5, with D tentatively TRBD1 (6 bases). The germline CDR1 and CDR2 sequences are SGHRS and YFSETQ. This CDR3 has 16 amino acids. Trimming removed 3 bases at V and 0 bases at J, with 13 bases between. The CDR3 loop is CASSSWTDFSNQPQHF. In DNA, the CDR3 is TGCGCCAGCAGCTCGTGGACAGATTTTAGCAATCAGCCCCAGCATTTT.

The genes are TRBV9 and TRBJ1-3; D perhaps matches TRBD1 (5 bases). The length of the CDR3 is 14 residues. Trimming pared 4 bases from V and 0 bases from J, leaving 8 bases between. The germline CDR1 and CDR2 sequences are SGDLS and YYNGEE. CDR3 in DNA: TGTGCCAGCAGCCAGGGAAGCTCTGGAAACACCATATATTTT. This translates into CASSQGSSGNTIYF.

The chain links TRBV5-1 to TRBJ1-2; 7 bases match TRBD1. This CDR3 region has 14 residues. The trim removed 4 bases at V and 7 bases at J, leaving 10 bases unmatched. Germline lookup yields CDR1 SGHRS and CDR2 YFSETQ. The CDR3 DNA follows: TGCGCCAGCAGCCCGGGACAGAACCGGGGTGGCTACACCTTC. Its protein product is CASSPGQNRGGYTF.

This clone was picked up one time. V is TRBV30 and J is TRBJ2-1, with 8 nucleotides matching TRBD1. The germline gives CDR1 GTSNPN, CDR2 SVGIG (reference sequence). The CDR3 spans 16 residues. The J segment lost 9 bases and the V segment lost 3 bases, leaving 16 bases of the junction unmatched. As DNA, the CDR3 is TGTGCCTGGAGATCCCCGGACAGGGAAACCTCGGGTGAGCAGTTCTTC. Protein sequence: CAWRSPDRETSGEQFF.

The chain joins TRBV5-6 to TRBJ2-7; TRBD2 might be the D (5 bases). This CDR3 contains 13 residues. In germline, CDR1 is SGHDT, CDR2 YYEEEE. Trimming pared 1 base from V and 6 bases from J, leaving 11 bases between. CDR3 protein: CASSLMRAGEQYF. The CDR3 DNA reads TGTGCCAGCAGCTTGATGCGGGCCGGCGAGCAGTACTTC.

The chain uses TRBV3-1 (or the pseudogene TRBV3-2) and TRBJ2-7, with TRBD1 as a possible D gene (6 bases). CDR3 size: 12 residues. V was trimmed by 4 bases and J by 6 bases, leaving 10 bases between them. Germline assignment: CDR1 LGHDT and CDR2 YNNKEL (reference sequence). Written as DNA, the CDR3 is TGTGCCAGCAGCCCCCTAGGGGGCGAGCAGTACTTC. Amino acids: CASSPLGGEQYF.

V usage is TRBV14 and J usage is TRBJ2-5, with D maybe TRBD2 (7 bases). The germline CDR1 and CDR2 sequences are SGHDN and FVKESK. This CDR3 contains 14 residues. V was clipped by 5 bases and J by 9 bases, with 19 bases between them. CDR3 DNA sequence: TGTGCCAGCAGCGCCGGGGGGCAGGGTCATGCCCAGTACTTC. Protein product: CASSAGGQGHAQYF.

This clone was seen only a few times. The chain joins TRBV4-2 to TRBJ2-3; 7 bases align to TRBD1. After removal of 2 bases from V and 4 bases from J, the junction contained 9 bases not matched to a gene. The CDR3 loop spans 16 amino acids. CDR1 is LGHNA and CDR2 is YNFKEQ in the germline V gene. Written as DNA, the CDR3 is TGTGCCAGCAGCCAATCCGGGACAGCCTCCTCAGATACGCAGTATTTT. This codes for CASSQSGTASSDTQYF.

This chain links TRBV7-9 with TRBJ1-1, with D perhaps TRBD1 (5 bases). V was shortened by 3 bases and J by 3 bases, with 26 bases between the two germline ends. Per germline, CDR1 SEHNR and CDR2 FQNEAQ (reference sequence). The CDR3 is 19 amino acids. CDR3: CASSFRGLFQGGGDTEAFF. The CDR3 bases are TGTGCCAGCAGCTTTAGGGGTCTTTTTCAGGGCGGGGGTGACACTGAAGCTTTCTTT.

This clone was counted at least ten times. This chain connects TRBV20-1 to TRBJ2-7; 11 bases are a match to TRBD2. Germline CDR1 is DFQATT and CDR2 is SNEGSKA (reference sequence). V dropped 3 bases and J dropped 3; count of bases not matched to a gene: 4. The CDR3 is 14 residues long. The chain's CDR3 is CSASSGRADYEQYF. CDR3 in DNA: TGCAGTGCTAGTAGCGGGAGGGCCGACTACGAGCAGTACTTC.

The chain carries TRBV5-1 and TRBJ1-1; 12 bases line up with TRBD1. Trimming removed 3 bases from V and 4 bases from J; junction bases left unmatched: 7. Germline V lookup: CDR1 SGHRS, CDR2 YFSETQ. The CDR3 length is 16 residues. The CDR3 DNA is TGCGCCAGCAGCTCCCAGGGACAGGGGGCCGGCACTGAAGCTTTCTTT. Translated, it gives CASSSQGQGAGTEAFF. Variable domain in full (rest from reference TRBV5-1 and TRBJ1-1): KAGVTQTPRYLIKTRGQQVTLSCSPISGHRSVSWYQQTPGQGLQFLFEYFSETQRNKGNFPGRFSGRQFSNSRSEMNVSTLELGDSALYLCASSSQGQGAGTEAFFGQGTRLTVV.